The clone carrying this T cell receptor (beta chain) is a singleton in its sample. Per the authors' pipeline: Amplification with reference gene primers provided the estimates of nucleated cell counts. This table comes from immunoSEQ multiplex PCR, and its TCRdb copy is limited to in-frame clones, with some not included. The V and J calls and clone size are taken from that table; D and trimming were inferred from the DNA. Among roughly 81,000 clones listed, roughly 78% were seen once. CDR3 length equals 12 residues. The germline CDR1 and CDR2 sequences are SNHLY and FYNNEI. V shed 3 bases and J shed 7 bases, with 9 bases lying between them. The data were obtained in a study of blood T cell repertoires in COVID-19. Study at large: Material from acute and convalescent COVID-19 was sourced from the United States, Italy and Spain. PBMCs, B-cell-depleted T cells, or T cells provided the cDNA or gDNA that made up the material.

V and J are TRBV2 and TRBJ1-2, with a tentative D call TRBD1 (6 bases). The specimen sequenced was peripheral blood. The TCR comes from a man aged 60 to 69 with acute or convalescent COVID-19. The CDR3: CASSELGGGYTF. CDR3 DNA: TGTGCCAGCAGTGAGCTAGGGGGTGGCTACACCTTC.